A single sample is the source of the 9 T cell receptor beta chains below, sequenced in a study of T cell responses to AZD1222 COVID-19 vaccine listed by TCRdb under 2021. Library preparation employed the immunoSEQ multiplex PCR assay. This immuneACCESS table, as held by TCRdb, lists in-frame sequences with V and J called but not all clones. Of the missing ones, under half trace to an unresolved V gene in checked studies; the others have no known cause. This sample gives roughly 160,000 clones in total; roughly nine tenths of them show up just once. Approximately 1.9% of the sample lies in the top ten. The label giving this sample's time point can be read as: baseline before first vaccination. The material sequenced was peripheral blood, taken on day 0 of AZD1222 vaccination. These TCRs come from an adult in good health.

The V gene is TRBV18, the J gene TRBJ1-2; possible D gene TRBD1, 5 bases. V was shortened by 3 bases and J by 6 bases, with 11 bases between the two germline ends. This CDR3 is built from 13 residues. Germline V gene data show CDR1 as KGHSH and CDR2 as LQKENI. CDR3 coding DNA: TGTGCCAGCTCACCTAACTTAGGGGATGGCTACACCTTC. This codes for CASSPNLGDGYTF.

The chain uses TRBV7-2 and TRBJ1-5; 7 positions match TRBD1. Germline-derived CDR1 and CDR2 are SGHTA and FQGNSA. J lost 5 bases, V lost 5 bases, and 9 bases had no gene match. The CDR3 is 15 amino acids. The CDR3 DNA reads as TGTGCCAGCAGCCGGGACAGCCAACAAGATCAGCCCCAGCATTTT. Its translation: CASSRDSQQDQPQHF. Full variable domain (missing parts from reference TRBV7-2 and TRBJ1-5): GAGVSQSPSNKVTEKGKDVELRCDPISGHTALYWYRQSLGQGLEFLIYFQGNSAPDKSGLPSDRFSAERTGGSVSTLTIQRTQQEDSAVYLCASSRDSQQDQPQHFGDGTRLSIL.

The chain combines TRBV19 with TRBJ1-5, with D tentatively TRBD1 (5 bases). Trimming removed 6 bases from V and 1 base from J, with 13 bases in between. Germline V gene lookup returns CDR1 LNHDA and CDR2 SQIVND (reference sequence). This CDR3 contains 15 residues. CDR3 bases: TGTGCCAGTAGAGTATTTGGGGGGAGCAATCAGCCCCAGCATTTT. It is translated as CASRVFGGSNQPQHF.

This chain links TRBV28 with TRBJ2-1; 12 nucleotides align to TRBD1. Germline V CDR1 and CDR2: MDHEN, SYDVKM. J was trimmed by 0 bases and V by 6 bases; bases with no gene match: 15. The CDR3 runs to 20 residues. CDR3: CASRPTLGTGGPSSYNEQFF. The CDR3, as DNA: TGTGCCAGCAGGCCCACCCTCGGGACAGGGGGCCCAAGCTCCTACAATGAGCAGTTCTTC.

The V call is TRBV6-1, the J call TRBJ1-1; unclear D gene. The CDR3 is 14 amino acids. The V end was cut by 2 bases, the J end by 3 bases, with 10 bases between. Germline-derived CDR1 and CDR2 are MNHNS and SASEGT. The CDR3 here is CASSELGRDTEAFF. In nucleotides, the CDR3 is TGTGCCAGCAGTGAACTCGGAAGGGACACTGAAGCTTTCTTT.

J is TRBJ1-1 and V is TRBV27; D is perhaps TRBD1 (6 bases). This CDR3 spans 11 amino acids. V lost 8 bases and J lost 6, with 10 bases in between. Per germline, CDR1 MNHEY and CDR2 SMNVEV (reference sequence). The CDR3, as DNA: TGTGCCAGCCACGAGGGGGCTGAAGCTTTCTTT. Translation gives CASHEGAEAFF.

The CDR3 spells CASRSVVLNTGELFF. CDR3 sequence (DNA): TGCGCCAGCAGGTCGGTCGTATTGAACACCGGGGAGCTGTTTTTT. This chain connects TRBV10-2 to TRBJ2-2; D not resolved. Germline CDR1 reads WSHSY; CDR2 reads SAAADI. Trimming left V 6 bases short and J 1 base short, with 12 bases between. This CDR3 contains 15 residues.

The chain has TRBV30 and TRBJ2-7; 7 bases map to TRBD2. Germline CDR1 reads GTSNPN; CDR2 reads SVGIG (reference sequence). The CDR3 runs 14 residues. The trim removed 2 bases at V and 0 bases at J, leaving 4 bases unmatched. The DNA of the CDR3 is TGTGCCTGGAGTCGGTCTAGCGGCTCCTACGAGCAGTACTTC. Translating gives CAWSRSSGSYEQYF.

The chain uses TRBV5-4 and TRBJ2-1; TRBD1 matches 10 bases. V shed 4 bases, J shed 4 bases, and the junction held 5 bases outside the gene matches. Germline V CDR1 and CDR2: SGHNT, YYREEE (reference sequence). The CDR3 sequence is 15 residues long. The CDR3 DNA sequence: TGTGCCAGCAGCATCGACAGGGGGCAATACAATGAGCAGTTCTTC. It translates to CASSIDRGQYNEQFF.